These 4 T cell receptor beta chains share one sample of origin, sequenced in a study of T-cell reconstitution after alpha-beta-depleted transplantation in children. Unique molecular identifiers tagged the TCRbeta library. TCRdb reprocessed the PCR reads with MiXCR, giving one entry per CDR3 protein. The sample lists 200,000 to 250,000 distinct CDR3 sequences, 20% to 30% occurring once. Sample: PBMCs, mostly from graft donor cells, taken 360 days after TCRalphabeta/CD19-depleted stem cell transplant. The receptors were gathered from a female patient under 10 years old who had a stem cell transplant for congenital amegakaryocytic thrombocytopenia, so the T cells may come from the graft donor.

J is TRBJ2-7 and V is TRBV29-1; D could derive from TRBD1 or TRBD2 (5 bases each). Germline V CDR1 and CDR2: SQVTM, ANQGSEA. The CDR3 has 13 residues. Between the trimmed V and J ends, which lost 6 bases and 7 bases, there was a span of 19 bases. In DNA, the CDR3 is TGCAGCGTCCGGGACGGAGAGGGTTGGGAGCAGTACTTC. As protein: CSVRDGEGWEQYF.

This clonotype was counted a few times. V gene TRBV7-6 combines with J gene TRBJ2-1, with unresolved D. The CDR3 spans 14 residues. V lost 5 bases and J lost 6, with 14 bases in between. CDR1 SGHVS and CDR2 FNYEAQ come from the germline V gene. The CDR3 coding sequence is TGTGCCAGCAGCCCGACTGTGTGGGGCAATGAGCAGTTCTTC. Protein sequence: CASSPTVWGNEQFF.

This chain links TRBV7-9 with TRBJ1-2, with TRBD1 as a possible D gene (5 bases). CDR1 SEHNR and CDR2 FQNEAQ come from the germline V gene (reference sequence). The CDR3 runs 15 residues. The V end lost 1 base, the J end lost 2 bases, and 11 bases lay between the germline ends. In DNA, the CDR3 is TGTGCCAGCAGCTTAGGGGGACTAAAAAACTATGGCTACACCTTC. Translating gives CASSLGGLKNYGYTF.

In its sample, this clonotype was seen a few times. The J gene is TRBJ2-7, the V gene TRBV6-2 or TRBV6-3; no clear D. V shed 5 bases and J shed 3 bases, with 5 bases lying between them. The CDR3 length is 11 residues. Germline loops: CDR1 MNHEY, CDR2 SVGEGT. CDR3 protein: CASSAVYEQYF. The CDR3 DNA is TGTGCCAGCAGTGCCGTCTACGAGCAGTACTTC.